This T cell receptor (beta chain) was documented in a study of cytomegalovirus exposure and HLA in healthy donors. At the level of the study: In a later analysis, the 120 or so validation repertoires were reported to have used the same platform as the 650 to 800 first-cohort repertoires.

The donors were members of the validation cohort comprising approximately 110 subjects, separate from the roughly 640-subject first cohort. Study results and limitations: Specific recognition of CMV antigens was confirmed in vitro for a few chains (all CMV-associated). The finding came from a later analysis; first-cohort TCR clusters tended to co-occur in the 95 to 150 validation repertoires.

TCRdb's copy holds only in-frame clones and misses some; the assay was immunoSEQ multiplex PCR. The data contain 200,000 or so clones, around 80% of them singletons. The CDR3 sequence is 15 residues long. Germline V gene sequence: CDR1 SNHLY, CDR2 FYNNEI. V gave up 3 bases and J gave up 1 base; unmatched junction bases: 1. Of note for this clone: As yet, its antigen is unknown.

The chain carries TRBV2 and TRBJ2-5; 11 nucleotides agree with TRBD2. This TCR derives from a woman younger than 45 in good health and CMV-seropositive. Sequencing was performed on PBMCs. The CDR3 coding sequence is TGTGCCAGCAGTGAGACTAGCGGGGCCCAAGAGACCCAGTACTTC. Protein product: CASSETSGAQETQYF. Full variable domain (outside the CDR3, taken from reference TRBV2 and TRBJ2-5): EPEVTQTPSHQVTQMGQEVILRCVPISNHLYFYWYRQILGQKVEFLVSFYNNEISEKSEIFDDQFSVERPDGSNFTLKIRSTKLEDSAMYFCASSETSGAQETQYFGPGTRLLVL.